What follows are 2 T cell receptor beta chains derived from one specimen sequenced in a study of T-cell reconstitution after alpha-beta-depleted transplantation in children. Unique molecular identifiers were used in preparing the TCRbeta library. MiXCR was run by TCRdb on the PCR reads, yielding one entry per CDR3 protein. The sample lists some 290,000 distinct CDR3 sequences, around 20% occurring once. The material sequenced was PBMCs, mostly from graft donor cells, taken 180 days after TCRalphabeta/CD19-depleted stem cell transplant. Receptors were obtained from a male patient aged 10-17 years who had a stem cell transplant for acute lymphoblastic leukemia, so the T cells may come from the graft donor.

In its sample, this clonotype was seen a few times. The V call is TRBV30, the J call TRBJ1-2; 10 nucleotides line up with TRBD1. Germline V gives CDR1 GTSNPN, CDR2 SVGIG (reference sequence). The V and J ends lost 5 bases and 6 bases, in that order; junction bases with no gene match: 6. CDR3 length: 13 amino acids. The CDR3 here is CAWGGQGFDGYTF. The CDR3 nucleotides read TGTGCCTGGGGGGGACAGGGGTTTGATGGCTACACCTTC.

V and J are TRBV5-8 and TRBJ2-5, with 9 bases aligning to TRBD2. The CDR3 totals 14 residues. The ends lost 4 bases at V and 5 bases at J; junction bases unmatched: 6. Per germline, CDR1 SGHTS and CDR2 YDEGEE. The CDR3 nucleotides read TGTGCCAGCAGCCCCGGGACTAGCTGGGAGACCCAGTACTTC. It yields the protein CASSPGTSWETQYF.